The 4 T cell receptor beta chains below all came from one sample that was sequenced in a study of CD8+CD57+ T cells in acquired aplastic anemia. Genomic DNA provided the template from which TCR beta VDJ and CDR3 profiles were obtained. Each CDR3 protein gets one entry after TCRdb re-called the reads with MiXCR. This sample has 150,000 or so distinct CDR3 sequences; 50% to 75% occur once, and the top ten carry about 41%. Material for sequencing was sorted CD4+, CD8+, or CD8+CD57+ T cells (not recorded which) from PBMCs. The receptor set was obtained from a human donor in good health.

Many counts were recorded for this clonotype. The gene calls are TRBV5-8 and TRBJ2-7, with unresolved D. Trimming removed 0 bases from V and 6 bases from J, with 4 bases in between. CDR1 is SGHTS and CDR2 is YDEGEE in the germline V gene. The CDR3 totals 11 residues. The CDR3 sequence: CASSLVGEQYF. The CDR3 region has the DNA TGTGCCAGCAGCTTGGTTGGCGAGCAGTACTTC.

CDR3 region: CASSRDPGPPYEQYF. The CDR3 bases are TGTGCCAGCAGTAGAGACCCGGGACCGCCCTACGAGCAGTACTTC. The V call is TRBV27, the J call TRBJ2-7; D is tentatively TRBD1 or TRBD2 (5 bases each). V was pared by 5 bases and J by 2 bases, with 16 bases between. The CDR3 totals 15 residues. Germline lookup yields CDR1 MNHEY and CDR2 SMNVEV (reference sequence).

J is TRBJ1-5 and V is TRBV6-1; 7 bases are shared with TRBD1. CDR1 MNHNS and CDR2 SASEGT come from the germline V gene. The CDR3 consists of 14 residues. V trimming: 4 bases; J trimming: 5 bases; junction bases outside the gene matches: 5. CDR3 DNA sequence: TGTGCCAGCAGTGGTCGACAGGGACATCAGCCCCAGCATTTT. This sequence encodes CASSGRQGHQPQHF.

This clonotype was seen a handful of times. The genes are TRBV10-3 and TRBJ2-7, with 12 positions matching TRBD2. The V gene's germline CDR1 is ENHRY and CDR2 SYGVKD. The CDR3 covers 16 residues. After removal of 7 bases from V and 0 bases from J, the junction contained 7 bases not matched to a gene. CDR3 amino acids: CAIKPGTSGYSYEQYF. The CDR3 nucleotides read TGTGCCATCAAACCAGGGACTAGCGGGTACTCCTACGAGCAGTACTTC.